The next 14 T cell receptor beta chains were all read from a single sample in a study of shared clonotypes between healthy human individuals. The method was immunoSEQ multiplex PCR; TCRdb's version includes in-frame clones alone and lacks a portion of them. The repertoire holds fewer than 600,000 clones, with roughly 77% as singletons. Sequencing used PBMCs. Receptors originate from a woman aged 40 to 50 in good health. Some clones in this sample may be carry-over from other donors' samples.

The genes are TRBV30 and TRBJ2-2; the D call may be TRBD1 or TRBD2 (5 bases each). From germline, CDR1 is GTSNPN and CDR2 SVGIG (reference sequence). Trimming left V 2 bases short and J 6 bases short, with 10 bases between. CDR3 size: 13 residues. The CDR3 loop is CAWSWGMAGELFF. DNA for the CDR3: TGTGCCTGGAGTTGGGGGATGGCCGGGGAGCTGTTTTTT. The variable domain in full, completed from reference TRBV30 and TRBJ2-2, reads SQTIHQWPATLVQPVGSPLSLECTVEGTSNPNLYWYRQAAGRGLQLLFYSVGIGQISSEVPQNLSASRPQDRQFILSSKKLLLSDSGFYLCAWSWGMAGELFFGEGSRLTVL.

This clone was counted ten times or more. Other DNA variants within this sample encode the same CDR3. The rearrangement links TRBV15 to TRBJ2-7; D is unresolved. There are 16 residues in the CDR3. Germline CDR1 reads LNHNV; CDR2 reads YYDKDF (reference sequence). With 1 base removed from V and 3 bases from J, the gap between germline ends came to 16 bases. CDR3 protein: CATSRVPRAGYYEQYF. In DNA form, the CDR3 reads TGTGCCACCAGCAGAGTGCCTAGGGCAGGATACTACGAGCAGTACTTC.

The chain joins TRBV9 to TRBJ2-3, with D unclear. This CDR3 is built from 13 residues. Per germline, CDR1 SGDLS and CDR2 YYNGEE. V lost 0 bases to trimming and J lost 2 bases, with 4 bases between them. CDR3 amino acids: CASSVGNTDTQYF. CDR3 DNA: TGTGCCAGCAGCGTAGGAAACACAGATACGCAGTATTTT.

V and J are TRBV30 and TRBJ2-1, with unresolved D. The CDR3 is 13 residues long. V gave up 2 bases and J gave up 8 bases, with 13 bases separating them. CDR1 is GTSNPN, CDR2 SVGIG, per germline (reference sequence). CDR3 DNA sequence: TGTGCCTGGAGTAGAGGTAGCTTGGATGAGCAGTTCTTC. It translates to CAWSRGSLDEQFF.

The chain carries TRBV30 and TRBJ2-3, with 7 bases that match TRBD1. Germline CDR1 reads GTSNPN; CDR2 reads SVGIG (reference sequence). V shed 5 bases and J 3 bases; nucleotides not matched to a gene: 14. This CDR3 has 16 residues. CDR3 DNA sequence: TGTGCCTGGGTCCCGGGACAGATTAGGGGGACAGATACGCAGTATTTT. Protein: CAWVPGQIRGTDTQYF.

This clone was seen many times. The genes are TRBV5-4 and TRBJ2-7; tentatively, D is TRBD1 (6 bases). The CDR3 runs to 13 residues. With 2 bases removed from V and 5 bases from J, the gap between germline ends came to 11 bases. The germline gives CDR1 SGHNT, CDR2 YYREEE (reference sequence). CDR3 in amino acids: CASSFTGSNEQYF. Written as DNA, the CDR3 is TGTGCCAGCAGCTTCACAGGGAGCAACGAGCAGTACTTC.

This clone was seen repeatedly, ten times or more. V and J are TRBV14 and TRBJ2-6; no definite D call. Germline CDR1 reads SGHDN; CDR2 reads FVKESK. The CDR3 totals 14 residues. V was clipped by 0 bases and J by 4 bases, with 4 bases between them. CDR3 amino acids: CASSQEWGANVLTF. CDR3 coding DNA: TGTGCCAGCAGCCAAGAATGGGGGGCCAACGTCCTGACTTTC.

With regard to this clone: At the DNA level, this CDR3 is encoded by other sequences in the same sample as well. The chain is built from TRBV11-2 and TRBJ2-7; 9 nucleotides agree with TRBD1. Germline V CDR1 and CDR2: SGHAT, FQNNGV. Trimming at V came to 6 bases and at J to 3 bases, leaving 3 bases not matched to a gene. The CDR3 consists of 13 residues. CDR3 DNA: TGTGCCAGCAGTACAGGGGGCAGCTACGAGCAGTACTTC. Amino acids: CASSTGGSYEQYF.

The chain has TRBV13 and TRBJ2-5, with no clear D. CDR1 and CDR2 from the germline V gene are PRHDT and FYEKMQ (reference sequence). Trimming cost V 1 base and J 0 bases, with 12 bases left between them. The CDR3 length is 16 residues. The CDR3 nucleotides read TGTGCCAGCAGCTTAGCCGCGACGCCGTACCAAGAGACCCAGTACTTC. Amino acids: CASSLAATPYQETQYF.

This chain links TRBV30 with TRBJ2-1; D call uncertain. CDR1 is GTSNPN, CDR2 SVGIG, per germline (reference sequence). Trimming pared 3 bases from V and 6 bases from J, leaving 12 bases between. This CDR3 has 13 amino acids. This CDR3 reads CAWSPVTGNEQFF. The CDR3 DNA reads as TGTGCCTGGAGCCCCGTTACGGGCAATGAGCAGTTCTTC.

This rearrangement joins TRBV30 to TRBJ1-5; D is ambiguous. The CDR3 extends over 14 amino acids. Trimming left V 2 bases short and J 4 bases short, with 12 bases between. Germline V CDR1 and CDR2: GTSNPN, SVGIG (reference sequence). CDR3 nucleotide sequence: TGTGCCTGGAGTTCGAGGGAATGGAATCAGCCCCAGCATTTT. This encodes CAWSSREWNQPQHF. Using reference TRBV30 and TRBJ1-5 for the parts outside the CDR3, the full variable domain is SQTIHQWPATLVQPVGSPLSLECTVEGTSNPNLYWYRQAAGRGLQLLFYSVGIGQISSEVPQNLSASRPQDRQFILSSKKLLLSDSGFYLCAWSSREWNQPQHFGDGTRLSIL.

This clone was recorded many times. Distinct nucleotide sequences in the sample also encode this CDR3. The J gene is TRBJ2-5, the V gene TRBV29-1; no clear D. CDR1 and CDR2 (germline): SQVTM, ANQGSEA. V lost 5 bases, J lost 1 base, and 8 bases lay in between. The CDR3 length is 12 residues. CDR3 nucleotide sequence: TGCAGCGTTTCATTAATCCAAGAGACCCAGTACTTC. It encodes CSVSLIQETQYF.

This clone was picked up a small number of times. This chain links TRBV2 with TRBJ2-3; unclear D gene. There are 12 residues in the CDR3. Germline V gives CDR1 SNHLY, CDR2 FYNNEI. The germline V and J ends were trimmed by 6 bases and 3 bases, with 7 bases remaining between them. CDR3 amino acids: CASRTDTDTQYF. The CDR3 nucleotides read TGTGCCAGCAGGACGGATACAGATACGCAGTATTTT.

The chain links TRBV5-1 to TRBJ2-5; no clear D gene. CDR1 and CDR2 from the germline V gene are SGHRS and YFSETQ. This CDR3 has 17 residues. V dropped 2 bases and J dropped 1 base, with 18 bases sitting between them. The CDR3 DNA is TGCGCCAGCAGCTTCAATTATAATGAGAGACCCCAAGAGACCCAGTACTTC. Translating it yields CASSFNYNERPQETQYF.